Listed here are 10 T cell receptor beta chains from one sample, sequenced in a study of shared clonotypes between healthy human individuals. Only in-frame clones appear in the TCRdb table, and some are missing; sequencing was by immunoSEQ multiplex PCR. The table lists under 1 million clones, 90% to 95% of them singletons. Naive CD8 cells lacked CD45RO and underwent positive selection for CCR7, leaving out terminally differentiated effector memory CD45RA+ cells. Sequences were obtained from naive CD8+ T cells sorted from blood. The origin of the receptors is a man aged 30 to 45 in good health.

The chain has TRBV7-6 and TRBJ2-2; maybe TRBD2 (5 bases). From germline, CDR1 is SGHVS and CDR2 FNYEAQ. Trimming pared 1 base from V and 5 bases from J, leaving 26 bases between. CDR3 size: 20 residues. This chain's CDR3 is CASSLGRSRMSPVWTGELFF. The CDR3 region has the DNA TGTGCCAGCAGCTTAGGGAGGAGCAGGATGAGTCCCGTGTGGACCGGGGAGCTGTTTTTT.

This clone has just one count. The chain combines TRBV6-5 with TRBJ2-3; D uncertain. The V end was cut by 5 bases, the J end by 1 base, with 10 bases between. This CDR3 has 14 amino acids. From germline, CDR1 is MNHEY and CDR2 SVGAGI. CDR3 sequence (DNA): TGTGCCAGCAGTGTTAATAGGGGCACAGATACGCAGTATTTT. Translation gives CASSVNRGTDTQYF.

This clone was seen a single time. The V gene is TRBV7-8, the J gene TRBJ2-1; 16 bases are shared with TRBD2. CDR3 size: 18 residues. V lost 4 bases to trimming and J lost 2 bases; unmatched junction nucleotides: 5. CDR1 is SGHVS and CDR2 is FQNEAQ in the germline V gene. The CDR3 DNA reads TGTGCCAGCAGCTCCTGGGGACTAGCGGGAGGGCCCTACAATGAGCAGTTCTTC. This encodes CASSSWGLAGGPYNEQFF.

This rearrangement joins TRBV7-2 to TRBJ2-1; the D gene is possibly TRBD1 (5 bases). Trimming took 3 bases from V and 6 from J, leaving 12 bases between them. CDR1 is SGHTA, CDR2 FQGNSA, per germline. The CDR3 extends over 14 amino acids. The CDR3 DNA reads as TGTGCCAGCAGCTTTAGGGCAGGGATCAATGAGCAGTTCTTC. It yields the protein CASSFRAGINEQFF.

DNA for the CDR3: TGTGCCAGCAGCGGTGCAAGGACAGAATTCTATGGCTACACCTTC. This sequence encodes CASSGARTEFYGYTF. This chain uses TRBV9 with TRBJ1-2; D perhaps matches TRBD1 (6 bases). CDR3 length equals 15 residues. The V end was cut by 3 bases, the J end by 4 bases, with 16 bases between. The germline gives CDR1 SGDLS, CDR2 YYNGEE.

The DNA for the CDR3 is TGCGCCAGCAGCGAAGGCTCTGGGGCCAACGTCCTGACTTTC. As protein: CASSEGSGANVLTF. This chain uses TRBV4-1 with TRBJ2-6; D is undetermined. This CDR3 has 14 amino acids. V was clipped by 5 bases and J by 0 bases, with 5 bases between them. Germline CDR1 reads MGHRA; CDR2 reads YSYEKL.

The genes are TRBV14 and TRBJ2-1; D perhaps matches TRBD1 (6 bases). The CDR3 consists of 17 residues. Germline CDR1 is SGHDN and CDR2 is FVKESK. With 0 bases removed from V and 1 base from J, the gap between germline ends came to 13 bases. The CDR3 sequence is CASSQEFNRVSYNEQFF. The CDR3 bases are TGTGCCAGCAGCCAAGAGTTTAACAGGGTTTCCTACAATGAGCAGTTCTTC.

CDR3 amino acids: CASSSGNEQYF. The DNA of the CDR3 is TGTGCCAGCAGCTCAGGGAACGAGCAGTACTTC. The rearrangement links TRBV7-9 to TRBJ2-7; D might be TRBD1 (5 bases). In germline, CDR1 is SEHNR, CDR2 FQNEAQ (reference sequence). The V end was cut by 4 bases, the J end by 5 bases, with 6 bases between. The CDR3 is made up of 11 amino acids.

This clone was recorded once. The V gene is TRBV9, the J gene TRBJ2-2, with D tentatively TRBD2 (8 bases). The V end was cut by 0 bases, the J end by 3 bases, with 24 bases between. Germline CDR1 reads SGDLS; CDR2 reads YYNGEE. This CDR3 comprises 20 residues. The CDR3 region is CASSVGPYRGWREDTGELFF. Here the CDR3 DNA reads TGTGCCAGCAGCGTAGGCCCTTACAGGGGTTGGCGGGAGGACACCGGGGAGCTGTTTTTT.

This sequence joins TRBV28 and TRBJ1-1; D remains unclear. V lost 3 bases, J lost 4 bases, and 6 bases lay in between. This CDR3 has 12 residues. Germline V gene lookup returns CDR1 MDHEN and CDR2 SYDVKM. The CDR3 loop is CASSFGSTEAFF. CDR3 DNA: TGTGCCAGCAGTTTCGGGTCCACTGAAGCTTTCTTT.